This T cell receptor beta chain emerged from a study of T-cell memory formation after mild COVID-19. The CDR3 is made up of 14 amino acids. From germline, CDR1 is SGHVS and CDR2 FQNEAQ. V shed 5 bases and J shed 4 bases, with 13 bases lying between them. The 5'RACE method, run with constant-segment primers, produced TCR alpha and TCR beta cDNA libraries (carrying sample barcodes and UMIs). TCRdb reprocessed the 5' RACE reads via MiXCR and lists one record per CDR3 protein. The sample consists of 550,000 to 650,000 distinct CDR3 sequences, roughly 17% of them appearing once. The sample was PBMCs or a T cell subset sorted from them (not recorded which). The clonotype comes from an adult woman who had mild COVID-19 (a few samples of this study predate the infection). Cell type and time point are not known. V is TRBV7-8 and J is TRBJ2-3; D uncertain. The CDR3 spells CASSDPGSPDTQYF. For the CDR3, the DNA is TGTGCCAGCAGCGATCCCGGAAGTCCAGATACGCAGTATTTT.